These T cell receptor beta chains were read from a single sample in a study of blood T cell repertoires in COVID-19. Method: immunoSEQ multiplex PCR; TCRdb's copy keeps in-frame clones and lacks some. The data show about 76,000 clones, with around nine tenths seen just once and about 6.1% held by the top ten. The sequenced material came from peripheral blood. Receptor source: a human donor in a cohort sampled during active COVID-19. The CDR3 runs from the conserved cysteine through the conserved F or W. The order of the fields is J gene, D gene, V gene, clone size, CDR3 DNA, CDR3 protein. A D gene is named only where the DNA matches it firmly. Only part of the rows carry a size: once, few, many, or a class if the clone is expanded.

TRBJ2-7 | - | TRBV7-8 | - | TGTGCCAGCAGCTTAGGAACAGCCTACGAGCAGTACTTC | CASSLGTAYEQYF
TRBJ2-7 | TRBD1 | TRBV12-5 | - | TGTGCTAGTGGTTTAGACAGGGCCTACGAGCAGTACTTC | CASGLDRAYEQYF
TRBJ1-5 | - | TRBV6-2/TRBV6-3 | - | TGTGCCAGCAGTGACAGAGATAGCAATCAGCCCCAGCATTTT | CASSDRDSNQPQHF
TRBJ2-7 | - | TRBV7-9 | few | TGTGCCAGCAGCTCGGGGGGCAGGAGTAATAGGTACGAGCAGTACTTC | CASSSGGRSNRYEQYF
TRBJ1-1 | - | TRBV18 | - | TGTGCCAGCTCACCACAGGGGACTGAAGCTTTCTTT | CASSPQGTEAFF
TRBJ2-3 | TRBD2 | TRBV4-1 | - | TGCGCCAGCAGCCAAGCGGGACTAGAGGATACGCAGTATTTT | CASSQAGLEDTQYF
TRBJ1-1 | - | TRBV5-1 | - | TGCGCCAGCAGCTTCACACCGGGACATAACACTGAAGCTTTCTTT | CASSFTPGHNTEAFF
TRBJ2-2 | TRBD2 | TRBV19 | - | TGTGCCAGTAGGAAGGCCGGGACTAGCGGGGGGGGGCCGCTGTTTTTT | CASRKAGTSGGGPLFF
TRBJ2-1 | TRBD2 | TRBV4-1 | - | TGCGCCAGCAGCCTGACGACTAGCGGGGGGGCTTATGAGCAGTTCTTC | CASSLTTSGGAYEQFF
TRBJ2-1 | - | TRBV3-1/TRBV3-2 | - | TGTGCCAGCAGCCAAGTCCAGGGGTCCTACAATGAGCAGTTCTTC | CASSQVQGSYNEQFF
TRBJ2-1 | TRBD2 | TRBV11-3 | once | TGTGCCAGCAGCTTAGAGGGAGGGGCCCATTTAGCTGCGATCGGGAATGAGCAGTTCTTC | CASSLEGGAHLAAIGNEQFF
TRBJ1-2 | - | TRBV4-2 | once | TGTGCCAGCAGCCAAGATCCACAGTCCGGTTATGGCTACACCTTC | CASSQDPQSGYGYTF
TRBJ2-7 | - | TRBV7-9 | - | TGTGCCAGCAGCTTGATCCAGGGGGGCACCTACGAGCAGTACTTC | CASSLIQGGTYEQYF
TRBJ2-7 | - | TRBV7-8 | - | TGTGCCAGCAGCTTCCGGGGGGCCTCGACCTACGAGCAGTACTTC | CASSFRGASTYEQYF
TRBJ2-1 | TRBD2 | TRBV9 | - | TGTGCCAGCAGCCCAAGACCTGCCGGACTAGCGTACAATGAGCAGTTCTTC | CASSPRPAGLAYNEQFF
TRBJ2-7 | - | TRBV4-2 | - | TGTGCCAGCAGCCAATATGGCACAGCAAGCTCCTACGAGCAGTACTTC | CASSQYGTASSYEQYF
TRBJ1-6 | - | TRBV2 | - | TGTGCCAGCAGTGACTTCCGGGGGGATTCACCCCTCCACTTT | CASSDFRGDSPLHF
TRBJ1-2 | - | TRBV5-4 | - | TGTGCCAGCAGCTTGCTCCAGGGGAACGACTATGGCTACACCTTC | CASSLLQGNDYGYTF
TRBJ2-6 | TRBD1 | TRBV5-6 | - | TGTGCCAGCAGCCCTGACAGGGGCTCTGGGGCCAACGTCCTGACTTTC | CASSPDRGSGANVLTF
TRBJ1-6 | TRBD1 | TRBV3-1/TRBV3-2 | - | TGTGCCAGCAGCCCGTCGCCGGGACAGGGCTCCTATAATTCACCCCTCCACTTT | CASSPSPGQGSYNSPLHF
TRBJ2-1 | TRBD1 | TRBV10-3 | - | TGTGCCATTCAGCGGGACAGGGGCTTAAGTGAGCAGTTCTTC | CAIQRDRGLSEQFF
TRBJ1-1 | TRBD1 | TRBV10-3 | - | TGTGCCATCAGTATAGGGACAGGGAAGGCCATAGCTTTCTTT | CAISIGTGKAIAFF
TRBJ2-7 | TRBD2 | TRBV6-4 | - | TGTGCCAGCAGTGACTCGACCCCGGGCGGGGGTAAGTACGAGCAGTACTTC | CASSDSTPGGGKYEQYF
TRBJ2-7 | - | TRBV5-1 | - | TGCGCCAGCAGCCCCCGGCGGGCTTACGAGCAGTACTTC | CASSPRRAYEQYF
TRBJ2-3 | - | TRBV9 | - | TGTGCCAGCAGCGTAGTGCAGGGCACAGATACGCAGTATTTT | CASSVVQGTDTQYF
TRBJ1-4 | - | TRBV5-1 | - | TGCGCCAGCAGCTTGGGCAGTATTAATGAAAAACTGTTTTTT | CASSLGSINEKLFF
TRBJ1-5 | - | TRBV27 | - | TGTGCCAGCCGCCGGACAGAAAATCAGCCCCAGCATTTT | CASRRTENQPQHF
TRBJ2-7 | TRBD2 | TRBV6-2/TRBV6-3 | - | TGTGCCAGCAGTTACTCGATAAAAGCGGGGGGCCCTGTCGGCGACGAGCAGTACTTC | CASSYSIKAGGPVGDEQYF
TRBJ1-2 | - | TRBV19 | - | TGTGCCAGTAGTATAGATCTACTCCGGGCGGGGGGCTACACCTTC | CASSIDLLRAGGYTF
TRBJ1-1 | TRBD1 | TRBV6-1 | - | TGTGCCAGCAGTGAAGGACAGGGCGAAGCTTTCTTT | CASSEGQGEAFF
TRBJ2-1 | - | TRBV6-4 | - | TGTGCCACCAGCGTGGGAGCTAGGGTTGGTGAGCAGTTCTTC | CATSVGARVGEQFF
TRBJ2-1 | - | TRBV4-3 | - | TGCGCCAGCAGCCAAGATGGAGGAGACTACAATGAGCAGTTCTTC | CASSQDGGDYNEQFF
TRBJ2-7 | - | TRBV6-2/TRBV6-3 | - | TGTGCCAGCAGTTACTCGGCGGGTTCGACCTACGAGCAGTACTTC | CASSYSAGSTYEQYF
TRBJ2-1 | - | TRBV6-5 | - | TGTGCCAGCAGTTACTCTAAGACTACCTACAATGAGCAGTTCTTC | CASSYSKTTYNEQFF
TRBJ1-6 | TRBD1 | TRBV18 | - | TGTGCCAGCTCTCGGGGACAGGGGGGAAAAGATTCACCCCTCCACTTT | CASSRGQGGKDSPLHF
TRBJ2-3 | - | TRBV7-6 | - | TGTGCCAGCAGCAAACAGGGTAACACAGATACGCAGTATTTT | CASSKQGNTDTQYF
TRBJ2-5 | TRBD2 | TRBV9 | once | TGTGCCAGCAGCCCTCACTGGCGGGGGGGCCTAGAGACCCAGTACTTC | CASSPHWRGGLETQYF
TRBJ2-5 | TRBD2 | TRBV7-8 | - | TGTGCCAGCAGCTTAGTAGGAGCTTGGGGTAGCGGGGGGCCACAAGAGACCCAGTACTTC | CASSLVGAWGSGGPQETQYF
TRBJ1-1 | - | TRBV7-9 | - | TGTGCCAGCAGCCCCCGGGGGATTGGCACTGAAGCTTTCTTT | CASSPRGIGTEAFF
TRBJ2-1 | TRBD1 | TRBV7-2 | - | TGTGCCAGCAGCAGGGGGCGCAACAATGAGCAGTTCTTC | CASSRGRNNEQFF
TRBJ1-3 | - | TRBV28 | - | TGTGCCAGCAGTTTGGGGGGGGCGCATGGAAACACCATATATTTT | CASSLGGAHGNTIYF
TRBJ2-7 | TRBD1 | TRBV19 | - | TGTGCCAGTAGTATCGGGACAGGGGACGAGCAGTACTTC | CASSIGTGDEQYF
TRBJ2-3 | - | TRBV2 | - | TGTGCCAGCAGTTCTGATCAGAGCACAGATACGCAGTATTTT | CASSSDQSTDTQYF
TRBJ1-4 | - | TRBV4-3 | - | TGCGCCAGCAGCCAGGGGGCAGCTTGGGCTGAAAAACTGTTTTTT | CASSQGAAWAEKLFF
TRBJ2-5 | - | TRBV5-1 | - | TGCGCCAGCAGCTTGGAGGGAGGCAAAGAGACCCAGTACTTC | CASSLEGGKETQYF
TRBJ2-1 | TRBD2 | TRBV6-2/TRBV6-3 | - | TGTGCCAGCAGCCATATAGCGGGGGGCCACAATGAGCAGTTCTTC | CASSHIAGGHNEQFF
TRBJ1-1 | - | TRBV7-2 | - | TGTGCCAGCAGCGCAACAGGGCTTGAAGCTTTCTTT | CASSATGLEAFF
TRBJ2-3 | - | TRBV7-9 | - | TGTGCCAGCAGCTTATTTCTAACGATCGGCACAGATACGCAGTATTTT | CASSLFLTIGTDTQYF
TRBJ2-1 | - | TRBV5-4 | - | TGTGCCAGCAGCTGGGGACTTGGGGACAATGAGCAGTTCTTC | CASSWGLGDNEQFF
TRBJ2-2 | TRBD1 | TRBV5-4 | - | TGTGCCAGCAGCTTGGGAGGGACAGGGAACACCGGGGAGCTGTTTTTT | CASSLGGTGNTGELFF
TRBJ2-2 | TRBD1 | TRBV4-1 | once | TGCGCCAGCAGCCTTGGACAGGCCACCGGGGAGCTGTTTTTT | CASSLGQATGELFF
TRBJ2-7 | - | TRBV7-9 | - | TGTGCCAGCAGCTTAAACCCACGGAGCTCCTACGAGCAGTACTTC | CASSLNPRSSYEQYF
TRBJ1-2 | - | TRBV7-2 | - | TGTGCCAGCAGCTTAGACTATGTCCCTGCCCCCTACACCTTC | CASSLDYVPAPYTF
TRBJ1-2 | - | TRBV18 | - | TGTGCCAGCTCACCACCACCGGGGAACACTAGGCTGGGCTATGGCTACACCTTC | CASSPPPGNTRLGYGYTF
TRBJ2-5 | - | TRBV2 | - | TGTGCCAGCAGTGAAGCCGTAGGGAGCTCGCTTTTGGAGACCCAGTACTTC | CASSEAVGSSLLETQYF
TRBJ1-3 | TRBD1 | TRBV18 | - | TGTGCCAGCTCACGGGGACAGGGAGGCTCTGGAAACACCATATATTTT | CASSRGQGGSGNTIYF